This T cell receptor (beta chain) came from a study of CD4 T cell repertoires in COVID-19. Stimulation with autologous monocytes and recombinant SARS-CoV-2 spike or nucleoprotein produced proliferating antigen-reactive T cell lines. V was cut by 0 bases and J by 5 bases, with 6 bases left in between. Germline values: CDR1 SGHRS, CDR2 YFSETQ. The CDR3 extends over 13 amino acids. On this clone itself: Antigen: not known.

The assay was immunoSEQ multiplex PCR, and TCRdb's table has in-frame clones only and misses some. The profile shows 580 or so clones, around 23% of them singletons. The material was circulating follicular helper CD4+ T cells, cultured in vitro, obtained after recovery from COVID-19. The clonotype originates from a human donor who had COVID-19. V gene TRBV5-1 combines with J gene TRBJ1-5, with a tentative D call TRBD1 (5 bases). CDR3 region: CASSLGRDQPQHF. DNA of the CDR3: TGCGCCAGCAGCTTGGGCAGGGATCAGCCCCAGCATTTT.